The clone carrying this TCR beta chain was recorded at least ten times. Its antigen is as yet unknown. In germline, CDR1 is ENHRY, CDR2 SYGVKD. The CDR3 length is 13 residues. V lost 7 bases and J 0 bases, leaving 10 bases between the germline ends. The time point is: persistent/refractory GD, antithyroid drugs over 5 years with positive TRAb. PBMC-extracted RNA yielded the TCR library. Library construction for TCR beta used iRepertoire HTBI primers and Arm-PCR of CDR3 regions. MiXCR, applied by TCRdb to the multiplex PCR reads, yields one record per CDR3 protein. In the table there are fewer than 400,000 distinct CDR3 sequences, 15% to 20% of which are singletons. The sample originates from a study of regulatory T cells in long-lasting Graves disease. Overall study results and limits: Gene preferences differed: TRBV28, TRBJ1-2, TRBJ2-5 in persistent cases. Shared public clonotypes totalled approximately 3,000 in persistent patients, compared with roughly 970 in new patients.

The chain couples TRBV10-3 to TRBJ2-7; weak D call: TRBD2 (6 bases). The TCR sequence derives from a female donor with Graves disease. The sequencing used peripheral blood mononuclear cells (PBMCs), collected when the disease was refractory, from a patient treated with antithyroid drugs. The CDR3 spells CAIKEGSSYEQYF. The CDR3, as DNA: TGTGCCATCAAGGAGGGGAGCTCCTACGAGCAGTACTTC.